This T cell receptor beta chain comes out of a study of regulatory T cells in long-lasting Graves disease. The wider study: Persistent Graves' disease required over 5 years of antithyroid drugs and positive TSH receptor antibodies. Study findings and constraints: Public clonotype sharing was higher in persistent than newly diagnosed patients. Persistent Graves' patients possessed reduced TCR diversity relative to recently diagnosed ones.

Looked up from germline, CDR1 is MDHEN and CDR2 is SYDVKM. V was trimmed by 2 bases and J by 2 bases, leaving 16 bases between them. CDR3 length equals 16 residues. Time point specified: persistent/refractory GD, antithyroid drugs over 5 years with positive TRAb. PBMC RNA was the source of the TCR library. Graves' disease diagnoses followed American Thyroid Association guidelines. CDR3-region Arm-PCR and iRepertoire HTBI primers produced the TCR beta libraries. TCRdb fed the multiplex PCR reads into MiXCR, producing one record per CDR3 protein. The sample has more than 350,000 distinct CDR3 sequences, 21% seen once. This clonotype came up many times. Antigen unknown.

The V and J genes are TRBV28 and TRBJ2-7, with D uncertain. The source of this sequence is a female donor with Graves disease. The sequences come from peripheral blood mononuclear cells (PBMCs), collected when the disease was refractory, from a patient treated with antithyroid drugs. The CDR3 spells CASSLGPTPAPYEQYF. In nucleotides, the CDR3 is TGTGCCAGCAGTTTAGGACCGACACCCGCCCCCTACGAGCAGTACTTC.